This T cell receptor beta chain was retrieved from a study of blood T cell repertoires in COVID-19. Using immunoSEQ multiplex PCR, the repertoire was profiled, and TCRdb retains in-frame clones only, with some absent. This sample has over 15,000 clones, with approximately 85% found just once. This clonotype was obtained from an elderly man with acute or convalescent COVID-19. The specimen sequenced was peripheral blood.

This CDR3 is CASSLGTFYNEQFF. CDR3 nucleotide sequence: TGCGCCAGCAGCTTGGGGACTTTTTACAATGAGCAGTTCTTC. The chain joins TRBV5-1 to TRBJ2-1; perhaps TRBD2 as D (5 bases). Germline V CDR1 and CDR2: SGHRS, YFSETQ. V was pared by 0 bases and J by 4 bases, with 8 bases between. This CDR3 has 14 residues.